Listed here are 5 T cell receptor beta chains from one sample, sequenced in a study of OX40 agonist ivuxolimab in advanced cancers. Here immunoSEQ multiplex PCR was the method, and the copy in TCRdb shows in-frame clones only, minus some. The repertoire holds 50,000 or so clones, with 91% as singletons. The sample consisted of CD4+ or CD8+ T cells sorted from blood, taken in a trial of the OX40 agonist ivuxolimab. All receptors derive from an adult with an advanced solid tumor such as melanoma, head and neck, liver or kidney cancer.

This chain uses TRBV6-5 with TRBJ1-5, with D hard to call. The CDR3 spans 14 residues. Germline loops: CDR1 MNHEY, CDR2 SVGAGI. V shed 2 bases and J shed 0 bases, with 5 bases lying between them. The CDR3 sequence: CASSYLYSNQPQHF. The CDR3 region has the DNA TGTGCCAGCAGTTACCTGTATAGCAATCAGCCCCAGCATTTT.

The chain links TRBV4-2 to TRBJ2-1, with 11 nucleotides matching TRBD2. Germline lookup yields CDR1 LGHNA and CDR2 YNFKEQ. V dropped 2 bases and J dropped 4; count of bases not matched to a gene: 1. The CDR3 loop spans 15 amino acids. CDR3 region: CASSQRTSGYNEQFF. The CDR3 DNA follows: TGTGCCAGCAGCCAAAGGACTAGCGGGTACAATGAGCAGTTCTTC.

This clone has a single count. The CDR3 DNA follows: TGCGCCAGCAGCTTGCAGGTTTCCACTGAAGCTTTCTTT. Translation gives CASSLQVSTEAFF. The V gene is TRBV5-1, the J gene TRBJ1-1; no clear D gene. The CDR3 runs 13 residues. Germline V gene lookup returns CDR1 SGHRS and CDR2 YFSETQ. Deletions cut 1 base from V and 4 bases from J, with 8 bases between.

The CDR3, as DNA: TGTGCCAGCAGTTTGAGTCCCCTCCGGGACAGGGTAAATGAGCAGTTCTTC. As protein: CASSLSPLRDRVNEQFF. The V gene is TRBV27, the J gene TRBJ2-1, with 9 nucleotides matching TRBD1. From germline, CDR1 is MNHEY and CDR2 SMNVEV (reference sequence). Trimming took 3 bases from V and 7 from J; bases not matched to a gene: 13. The CDR3 is 17 amino acids.

About this clone: The same CDR3 is also encoded by other DNA sequences in this sample. The chain combines TRBV11-2 with TRBJ2-1; TRBD1 agrees at 8 bases. V lost 3 bases, J lost 2 bases, and 0 bases stayed unmatched. Germline values: CDR1 SGHAT, CDR2 FQNNGV. The CDR3 has 14 residues. The CDR3 loop reads CASSLDRAYNEQFF. Written as DNA, the CDR3 is TGTGCCAGCAGCTTGGACAGGGCCTACAATGAGCAGTTCTTC.